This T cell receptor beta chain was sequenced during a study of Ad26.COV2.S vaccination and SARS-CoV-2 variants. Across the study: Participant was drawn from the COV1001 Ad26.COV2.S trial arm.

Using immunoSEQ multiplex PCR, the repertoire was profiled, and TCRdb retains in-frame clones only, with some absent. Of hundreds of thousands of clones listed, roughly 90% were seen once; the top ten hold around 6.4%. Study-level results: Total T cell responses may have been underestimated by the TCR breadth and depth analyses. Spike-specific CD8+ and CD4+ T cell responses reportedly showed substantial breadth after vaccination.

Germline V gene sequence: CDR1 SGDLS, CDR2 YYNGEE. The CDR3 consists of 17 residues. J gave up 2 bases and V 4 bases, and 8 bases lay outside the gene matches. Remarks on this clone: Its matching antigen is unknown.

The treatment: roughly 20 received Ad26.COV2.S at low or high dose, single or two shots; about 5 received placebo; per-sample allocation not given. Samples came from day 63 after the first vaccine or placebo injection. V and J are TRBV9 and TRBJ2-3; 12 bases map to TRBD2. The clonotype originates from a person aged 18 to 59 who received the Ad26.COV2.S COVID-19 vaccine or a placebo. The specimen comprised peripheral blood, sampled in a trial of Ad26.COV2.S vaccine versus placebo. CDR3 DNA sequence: TGTGCCAGCAGCTCTGGAAGGACTAGCGGGATCACAGATACGCAGTATTTT. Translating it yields CASSSGRTSGITDTQYF.